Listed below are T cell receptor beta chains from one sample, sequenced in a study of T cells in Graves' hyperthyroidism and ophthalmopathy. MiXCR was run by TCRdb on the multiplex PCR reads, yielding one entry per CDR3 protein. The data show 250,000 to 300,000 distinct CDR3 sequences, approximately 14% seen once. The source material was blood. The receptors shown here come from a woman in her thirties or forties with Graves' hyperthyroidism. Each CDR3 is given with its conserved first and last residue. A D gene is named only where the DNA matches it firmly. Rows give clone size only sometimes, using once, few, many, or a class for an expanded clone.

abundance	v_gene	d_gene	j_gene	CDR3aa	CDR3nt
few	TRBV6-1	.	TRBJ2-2	CASSWGTTGELFF	TGTGCCAGCAGTTGGGGTACCACCGGGGAGCTGTTTTTT
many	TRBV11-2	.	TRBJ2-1	CASSSTPPGEQFF	TGTGCCAGCAGCTCAACGCCCCCTGGTGAGCAGTTCTTC
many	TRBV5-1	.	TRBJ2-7	CASSLDPRVATGEQYF	TGCGCCAGCAGCTTGGATCCCAGGGTGGCCACTGGCGAGCAGTACTTC
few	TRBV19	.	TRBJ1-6	CASSILMGQRDSPLHF	TGTGCCAGTAGTATATTGATGGGACAACGTGATTCACCCCTCCACTTT
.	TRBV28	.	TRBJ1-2	CASSRDGSNYGYTF	TGTGCCAGCAGTCGGGACGGCTCTAACTATGGCTACACCTTC
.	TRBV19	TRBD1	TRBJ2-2	CASSIQPGTVITGELFF	TGTGCCAGTAGTATCCAACCCGGGACAGTGATTACCGGGGAGCTGTTTTTT
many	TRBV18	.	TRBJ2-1	CASSDYYNEQFF	TGTGCCAGCTCCGACTATTACAATGAGCAGTTCTTC
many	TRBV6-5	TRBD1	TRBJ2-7	CASSYSDRGEDEQYF	TGTGCCAGCAGTTACAGTGACAGGGGGGAAGACGAGCAGTACTTC
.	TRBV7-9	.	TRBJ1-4	CASSLGDDTNEKLFF	TGTGCCAGCAGCTTAGGCGACGACACTAATGAAAAACTGTTTTTT
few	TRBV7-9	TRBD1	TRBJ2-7	CASSLSGQGAYEQYF	TGTGCCAGCAGCTTGAGTGGACAGGGGGCTTACGAGCAGTACTTC
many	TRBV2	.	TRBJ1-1	CASRPRVGAEAFF	TGTGCCAGCAGACCCAGGGTCGGGGCTGAAGCTTTCTTT
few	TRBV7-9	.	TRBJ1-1	CASSSYVFGTEAFF	TGTGCCAGCAGCTCCTATGTATTTGGGACTGAAGCTTTCTTT
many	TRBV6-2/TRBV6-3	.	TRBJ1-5	CASSYVNQPQHF	TGTGCCAGCAGTTACGTGAATCAGCCCCAGCATTTT
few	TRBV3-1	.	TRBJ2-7	CASSQEAEQYF	TGTGCCAGCAGCCAAGAGGCCGAGCAGTACTTC
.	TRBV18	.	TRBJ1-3	CASSPEWRGNTIYF	TGTGCCAGCTCACCGGAGTGGAGGGGAAACACCATATATTTT
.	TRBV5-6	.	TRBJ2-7	CASSLVGTYSYEQYF	TGTGCCAGCAGCTTGGTGGGAACTTACTCCTACGAGCAGTACTTC
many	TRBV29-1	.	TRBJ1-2	CSVEEGSGRGYTF	TGCAGCGTTGAAGAGGGGTCCGGTAGGGGCTACACCTTC
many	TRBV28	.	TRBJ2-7	CASSSRGVARSYEQYF	TGTGCCAGCAGTTCTAGGGGGGTAGCCCGATCCTACGAGCAGTACTTC
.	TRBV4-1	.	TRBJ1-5	CASSQDRDPGSQPQHF	TGCGCCAGCAGCCAAGACCGGGACCCAGGGAGTCAGCCCCAGCATTTT
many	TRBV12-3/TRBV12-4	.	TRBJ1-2	CASSWGVQGNYGYTF	TGTGCCAGCAGTTGGGGCGTTCAGGGGAACTATGGCTACACCTTC
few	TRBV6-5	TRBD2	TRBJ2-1	CASRPPGGGQNEQFF	TGTGCCAGCAGACCCCCCGGGGGAGGGCAAAATGAGCAGTTCTTC
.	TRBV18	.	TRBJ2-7	CASSNTEDTYEQYF	TGTGCCAGCTCTAACACAGAGGATACCTACGAGCAGTACTTC
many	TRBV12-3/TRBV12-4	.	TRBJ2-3	CASSLVSGGGTDTQYF	TGTGCCAGCAGTTTAGTTAGCGGTGGGGGCACAGATACGCAGTATTTT
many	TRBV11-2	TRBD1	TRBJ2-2	CASSLSPTTGGSTGELFF	TGTGCCAGCAGCTTATCCCCCACGACAGGGGGCTCCACCGGGGAGCTGTTTTTT
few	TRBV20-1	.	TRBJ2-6	CSASVRHVLTF	TGCAGTGCCTCGGTTAGGCACGTCCTGACTTTC
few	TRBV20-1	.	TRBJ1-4	CSASPRGGPDEKLFF	TGCAGTGCCTCCCCTAGGGGTGGTCCTGATGAAAAACTGTTTTTT
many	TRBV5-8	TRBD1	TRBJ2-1	CASSLGQGLRWNEQFF	TGTGCCAGCAGCTTAGGACAGGGGCTGCGTTGGAATGAGCAGTTCTTC
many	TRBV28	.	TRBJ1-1	CASSSGGRQNTEAFF	TGTGCCAGCAGTTCGGGGGGCAGACAGAACACTGAAGCTTTCTTT
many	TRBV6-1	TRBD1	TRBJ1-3	CASHLSTGDSGNTIYF	TGTGCCAGCCACCTTTCGACAGGGGACTCTGGAAACACCATATATTTT
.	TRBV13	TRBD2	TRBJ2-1	CASSLAGGTNEQFF	TGTGCCAGCAGCCTAGCGGGAGGGACCAATGAGCAGTTCTTC
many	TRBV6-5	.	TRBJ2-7	CASSYGQGGLYEQYF	TGTGCCAGCAGTTACGGCCAGGGGGGTCTCTACGAGCAGTACTTC
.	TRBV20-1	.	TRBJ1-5	CSASLLWPQHF	TGCAGTGCTAGCCTACTCTGGCCCCAGCATTTT
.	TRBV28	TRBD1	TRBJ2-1	CASSLTGGAWNEQFF	TGTGCCAGCAGTTTAACAGGGGGCGCGTGGAATGAGCAGTTCTTC
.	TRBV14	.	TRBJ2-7	CASSPGQFYEQYF	TGTGCCAGCAGCCCCGGACAGTTCTACGAGCAGTACTTC
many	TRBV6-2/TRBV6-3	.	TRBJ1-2	CASSYFPDGGGYTF	TGTGCCAGCAGTTACTTCCCGGACGGTGGCGGCTACACCTTC
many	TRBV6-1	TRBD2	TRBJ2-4	CASRAGLNEYIQYF	TGTGCCAGCAGAGCGGGACTCAATGAGTACATTCAGTACTTC
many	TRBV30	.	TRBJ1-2	CAWGQEGGYTF	TGTGCCTGGGGTCAGGAGGGTGGCTACACCTTC
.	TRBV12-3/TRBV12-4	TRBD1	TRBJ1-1	CASSKPGQGARNTEAFF	TGTGCCAGCAGCAAACCCGGACAGGGGGCGCGGAACACTGAAGCTTTCTTT
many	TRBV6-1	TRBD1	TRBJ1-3	CASRLDRSSGNTIYF	TGTGCCAGCAGGTTGGACAGGAGCTCTGGAAACACCATATATTTT
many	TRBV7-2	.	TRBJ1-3	CASSPPGAGNTIYF	TGTGCCAGCAGCCCTCCGGGGGCCGGAAACACCATATATTTT
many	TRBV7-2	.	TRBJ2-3	CASSNQVGGTDTQYF	TGTGCCAGCAGCAACCAAGTCGGCGGCACAGATACGCAGTATTTT
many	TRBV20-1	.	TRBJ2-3	CSAGGITDTQYF	TGCAGTGCTGGCGGGATCACAGATACGCAGTATTTT
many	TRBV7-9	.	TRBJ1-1	CASSLAWVTGGTEAFF	TGTGCCAGCAGCTTAGCGTGGGTGACGGGAGGCACTGAAGCTTTCTTT
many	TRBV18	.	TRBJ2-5	CASSPGTETQYF	TGTGCCAGCTCACCAGGGACTGAGACCCAGTACTTC
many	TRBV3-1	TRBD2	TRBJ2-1	CASSQDVGGPREQFF	TGTGCCAGCAGCCAAGATGTGGGAGGGCCAAGGGAGCAGTTCTTC